Presented here are 14 T cell receptor beta chains from one specimen sequenced in a study of blood T cell repertoires in COVID-19 (dated by TCRdb to about 2020). The library was obtained by the immunoSEQ multiplex PCR assay. As stored in TCRdb, this immuneACCESS dataset retains in-frame rearrangements with V and J assigned. A fraction of the clones does not appear; measured against another copy, unresolved V genes explain less than half of the discrepancy, and the remainder lacks a known reason. For this sample the table gives roughly 160,000 clones, of which 75% to 85% were detected only once. Approximately 7.7% of the sample goes to the ten largest clones. What was sequenced was peripheral blood. All receptors derive from an older woman with COVID-19, enrolled during active disease.

In DNA, the CDR3 is TGCGCCAGCAGCTTGACCGACAGGGCGGACACTGAAGCTTTCTTT. Protein: CASSLTDRADTEAFF. The genes are TRBV5-1 and TRBJ1-1; 7 bases match TRBD1. The CDR3 spans 15 residues. Germline values: CDR1 SGHRS, CDR2 YFSETQ. V lost 1 base, J lost 3 bases, and 6 bases stayed unmatched.

This clone showed up just once. The chain has TRBV4-1 and TRBJ1-2; TRBD1 matches at 8 bases. Per germline, CDR1 MGHRA and CDR2 YSYEKL. CDR3 length: 16 residues. After removal of 5 bases from V and 0 bases from J, the junction contained 8 bases not matched to a gene. This CDR3 is CASSSRTGKPNYGYTF. The CDR3 region has the DNA TGCGCCAGCAGCTCTCGGACAGGGAAACCTAACTATGGCTACACCTTC.

The chain combines TRBV10-3 with TRBJ1-1, with 9 bases lining up with TRBD1. The CDR3 sequence is 14 residues long. V gave up 9 bases and J gave up 6 bases; unmatched junction bases: 11. Germline V gives CDR1 ENHRY, CDR2 SYGVKD. The CDR3 here is CAIAAQGASAEAFF. The CDR3, as DNA: TGTGCCATTGCCGCACAGGGGGCAAGCGCTGAAGCTTTCTTT.

This clone appeared a single time. The chain employs TRBV27 and TRBJ2-2, with TRBD2 as a possible D gene (5 bases). In germline, CDR1 is MNHEY, CDR2 SMNVEV (reference sequence). The CDR3 covers 14 residues. Trimming pared 5 bases from V and 4 bases from J, leaving 11 bases between. CDR3 residues: CASSLRLSTGELFF. CDR3 coding DNA: TGTGCCAGCAGTCTCAGACTATCCACCGGGGAGCTGTTTTTT.

The chain joins TRBV2 to TRBJ1-2, with 7 bases identical to TRBD1. Trimming removed 6 bases from V and 4 bases from J; junction bases left unmatched: 5. CDR3 size: 13 residues. CDR1 is SNHLY and CDR2 is FYNNEI in the germline V gene. CDR3 in DNA: TGTGCCAGCAGGTCAGGGACAGTCTATGGCTACACCTTC. This encodes CASRSGTVYGYTF. Full variable domain (rest looked up from reference TRBV2 and TRBJ1-2): EPEVTQTPSHQVTQMGQEVILRCVPISNHLYFYWYRQILGQKVEFLVSFYNNEISEKSEIFDDQFSVERPDGSNFTLKIRSTKLEDSAMYFCASRSGTVYGYTFGSGTRLTVV.

There are a few counts of this clone. The J gene is TRBJ1-5, the V gene TRBV6-6; 7 bases align to TRBD1. CDR1 MNHNY and CDR2 SVGAGI come from the germline V gene (reference sequence). V lost 6 bases to trimming and J lost 0 bases; unmatched junction nucleotides: 5. This CDR3 region has 15 residues. CDR3 sequence: CASSRDRSSNQPQHF. The CDR3 region has the DNA TGTGCCAGCAGCCGGGACAGAAGTAGCAATCAGCCCCAGCATTTT.

This sequence joins TRBV27 and TRBJ2-1; 7 bases line up with TRBD2. CDR3 length: 16 residues. The V gene end was trimmed by 4 bases and the J gene end by 0 bases; junction bases not matched to a gene: 6. Germline CDR1 and CDR2: MNHEY and SMNVEV (reference sequence). CDR3 sequence reads: CASSSSGGSSYNEQFF. CDR3 DNA sequence: TGTGCCAGCAGTTCTTCCGGGGGGAGCTCCTACAATGAGCAGTTCTTC.

This chain joins TRBV18 and TRBJ2-1, with D possibly TRBD1 on 6 matching bases. Germline V gives CDR1 KGHSH, CDR2 LQKENI. CDR3 length equals 15 residues. Trimming shortened V by 4 bases and J by 2 bases, and 12 bases separated the two germline ends. CDR3 loop: CASSRRQDAYNEQFF. As DNA, the CDR3 is TGTGCCAGCTCACGAAGACAGGATGCCTACAATGAGCAGTTCTTC.

This clone was counted only a few times. CDR3 DNA sequence: TGTGCCAGCAGTTTAGCCACAGGGGGCACTGAAGCTTTCTTT. This translates into CASSLATGGTEAFF. The genes are TRBV27 and TRBJ1-1; 8 bases fit TRBD1. V shed 2 bases and J 4 bases; nucleotides not matched to a gene: 3. The CDR3 consists of 14 residues. Germline V gene sequence: CDR1 MNHEY, CDR2 SMNVEV (reference sequence).

The chain recombines TRBV28 with TRBJ1-2, with unresolved D. The CDR3 is made up of 16 amino acids. Per the germline V gene, CDR1 is MDHEN and CDR2 is SYDVKM. The V gene lost 8 bases and the J gene lost 4 bases, with 23 bases spanning the gap. The CDR3, as DNA: TGTGCCAGCCACCCCAACCCTCCTGAGATTGCCTATGGCTACACCTTC. Translated, it gives CASHPNPPEIAYGYTF.

The V call is TRBV5-1, the J call TRBJ1-3, with D perhaps TRBD1 (6 bases). The germline V and J ends were trimmed by 4 bases and 8 bases, with 16 bases remaining between them. The CDR3 extends over 14 amino acids. Germline lookup yields CDR1 SGHRS and CDR2 YFSETQ. The DNA of the CDR3 is TGCGCCAGCAGCGCCGGGACAATGATAGACACCATATATTTT. Its translation is CASSAGTMIDTIYF. Supplemented by reference TRBV5-1 and TRBJ1-3, the full variable domain reads KAGVTQTPRYLIKTRGQQVTLSCSPISGHRSVSWYQQTPGQGLQFLFEYFSETQRNKGNFPGRFSGRQFSNSRSEMNVSTLELGDSALYLCASSAGTMIDTIYFGEGSWLTVV.

This chain uses TRBV5-6 with TRBJ2-5; unclear D gene. CDR3 length: 13 residues. The V gene lost 4 bases and the J gene lost 4 bases, with 11 bases spanning the gap. Germline V gene lookup returns CDR1 SGHDT and CDR2 YYEEEE. The CDR3 DNA follows: TGTGCCAGCAGCCTCCTATGGAGAGAGACCCAGTACTTC. Protein: CASSLLWRETQYF. Full variable domain (remainder filled in from reference TRBV5-6 and TRBJ2-5): DAGVTQSPTHLIKTRGQQVTLRCSPKSGHDTVSWYQQALGQGPQFIFQYYEEEERQRGNFPDRFSGHQFPNYSSELNVNALLLGDSALYLCASSLLWRETQYFGPGTRLLVL.

The rearrangement joins TRBV5-1 to TRBJ1-2; D unresolved. Trimming took off 0 bases at V and 1 base at J, with 4 bases between the two ends. CDR3 size: 13 residues. Germline assignment: CDR1 SGHRS and CDR2 YFSETQ. CDR3 loop: CASSLGDNYGYTF. For the CDR3, the DNA is TGCGCCAGCAGCTTGGGCGATAACTATGGCTACACCTTC.

This clone came up a few times. This rearrangement joins TRBV4-2 to TRBJ1-5; no definite D call. Trimming stripped 4 bases from V and 7 bases from J, with 11 bases between. Germline CDR1 is LGHNA and CDR2 is YNFKEQ. The CDR3 runs 13 residues. The DNA of the CDR3 is TGTGCCAGCAGCCCCCCGTCGGGGCAGCCCCAGCATTTT. It specifies CASSPPSGQPQHF.